The 26 T cell receptor beta chains given below trace back to one sample, sequenced in a study of T cells after yellow fever vaccination. MiXCR, run by TCRdb on the 5' RACE reads, gives a single entry per CDR3 protein. This table holds about 350,000 distinct CDR3 sequences, about 9.9% found once. The starting material was PBMCs, obtained on the day of the first yellow fever vaccination. Receptors were obtained from a man between 18 and 29 years old who received the YFV17D yellow fever vaccine.

The table lists this clonotype with a few counts. The chain has TRBV19 and TRBJ2-2; 9 bases agree with TRBD2. After removal of 5 bases from V and 5 bases from J, the junction contained 15 bases not matched to a gene. Germline V gene sequence: CDR1 LNHDA, CDR2 SQIVND (reference sequence). The CDR3 loop spans 18 amino acids. CDR3 nucleotide sequence: TGTGCCAGTAGTCCCCGAGGGCCTAGCGGGACCCGAACCGGGGAGCTGTTTTTT. Amino acids: CASSPRGPSGTRTGELFF.

The V and J genes are TRBV15 and TRBJ2-1; 7 bases agree with TRBD1. This CDR3 region has 15 residues. The ends lost 5 bases at V and 1 base at J; junction bases unmatched: 5. Per germline, CDR1 LNHNV and CDR2 YYDKDF (reference sequence). Written as DNA, the CDR3 is TGTGCCACCAGCCTCCGACAGGGATCCTACAATGAGCAGTTCTTC. It specifies CATSLRQGSYNEQFF.

The chain joins TRBV27 to TRBJ2-5, with 7 nucleotides matching TRBD1. CDR1 and CDR2 from the germline V gene are MNHEY and SMNVEV (reference sequence). The junction had 12 bases not matched to a gene; V was cut back by 5 bases and J by 3 bases. The CDR3 runs 16 residues. The CDR3 region has the DNA TGTGCCAGCAGTCCTCAAAGACAGGGAATGAAAGAGACCCAGTACTTC. Amino acid sequence: CASSPQRQGMKETQYF.

This clonotype came up a few times. CDR3 bases: TGCGCCAGCAGTTTAGGGTTAACCACTGAAGCTTTCTTT. It specifies CASSLGLTTEAFF. This chain links TRBV5-1 with TRBJ1-1; D gene ambiguous. Germline loops: CDR1 SGHRS, CDR2 YFSETQ. There are 13 residues in the CDR3. Between the trimmed V and J ends, which lost 5 bases and 4 bases, there was a span of 12 bases. Complete variable domain (other parts from reference TRBV5-1 and TRBJ1-1): KAGVTQTPRYLIKTRGQQVTLSCSPISGHRSVSWYQQTPGQGLQFLFEYFSETQRNKGNFPGRFSGRQFSNSRSEMNVSTLELGDSALYLCASSLGLTTEAFFGQGTRLTVV.

J is TRBJ2-3 and V is TRBV6-2 or TRBV6-3; D is uncertain. Germline V gene data show CDR1 as MNHEY and CDR2 as SVGEGT. The length of the CDR3 is 14 residues. Trimming removed 0 bases from V and 4 bases from J, with 8 bases in between. The CDR3, as DNA: TGTGCCAGCAGTTACTCCCTAGTGCCAGATACGCAGTATTTT. Translating it yields CASSYSLVPDTQYF.

CDR3 sequence: CASSIVTSGDNEQFF. Here the CDR3 DNA reads TGTGCCAGTAGTATAGTGACTAGCGGGGACAATGAGCAGTTCTTC. The chain is built from TRBV19 and TRBJ2-1; 11 bases fit TRBD2. The CDR3 totals 15 residues. The germline CDR1 and CDR2 sequences are LNHDA and SQIVND (reference sequence). Germline trimming cut 1 base from V and 5 bases from J; bases unmatched to any gene: 1.

This clonotype has more than one count but fewer than ten. The CDR3 DNA sequence: TGCGCCAGCAGCTTCGGGACAGGGTCTCCCTACGAGCAGTACTTC. Translated, it gives CASSFGTGSPYEQYF. This chain uses TRBV5-1 with TRBJ2-7; 9 nucleotides line up with TRBD1. Trimming at V came to 2 bases and at J to 2 bases, leaving 5 bases not matched to a gene. Germline V gene data show CDR1 as SGHRS and CDR2 as YFSETQ. This CDR3 has 15 residues.

This clonotype turned up a few times. The chain joins TRBV5-8 to TRBJ1-6; D gene ambiguous. The CDR3 is 14 amino acids. V lost 4 bases and J 6 bases, leaving 11 bases between the germline ends. The V gene's germline CDR1 is SGHTS and CDR2 YDEGEE. For the CDR3, the DNA is TGTGCCAGCAGCAGCACAGATTTTAATTCACCCCTCCACTTT. Translating gives CASSSTDFNSPLHF.

The rearrangement joins TRBV4-2 to TRBJ2-1; 9 bases map to TRBD2. The CDR3 totals 15 residues. Germline assignment: CDR1 LGHNA and CDR2 YNFKEQ. V lost 1 base, J lost 6 bases, and 4 bases stayed unmatched. The DNA for the CDR3 is TGTGCCAGCAGCCAAGGCGGGGGGGCGCCCAATGAGCAGTTCTTC. Residues: CASSQGGGAPNEQFF.

This clonotype showed up many times. This sequence joins TRBV7-2 and TRBJ2-3; no clear D. Germline CDR1 is SGHTA and CDR2 is FQGNSA. V lost 3 bases and J lost 0, with 10 bases in between. The CDR3 is 15 amino acids. CDR3 nucleotides: TGTGCCAGCAGCTTCGCCGGGCCCAGCACAGATACGCAGTATTTT. It yields the protein CASSFAGPSTDTQYF.

This clonotype was observed many times. The chain has TRBV9 and TRBJ2-1, with 8 bases matching TRBD2. The CDR3 sequence is 15 residues long. The germline CDR1 and CDR2 sequences are SGDLS and YYNGEE. The trim removed 4 bases at V and 6 bases at J, leaving 9 bases unmatched. DNA for the CDR3: TGTGCCAGCAGCTCGACACGACGGGGGGGCAATGAGCAGTTCTTC. It is translated as CASSSTRRGGNEQFF. The variable domain in full, with the rest retrieved from reference TRBV9 and TRBJ2-1, is DSGVTQTPKHLITATGQRVTLRCSPRSGDLSVYWYQQSLDQGLQFLIQYYNGEERAKGNILERFSAQQFPDLHSELNLSSLELGDSALYFCASSSTRRGGNEQFFGPGTRLTVL.

At least ten counts were recorded for this clonotype. The chain has TRBV5-5 and TRBJ2-2, with 7 bases fitting TRBD1. After removal of 5 bases from V and 6 bases from J, the junction contained 7 bases not matched to a gene. The V gene's germline CDR1 is SGHKS and CDR2 YYEKEE (reference sequence). The CDR3 extends over 14 amino acids. CDR3 amino acids: CASRRTGSPGELFF. As DNA, the CDR3 is TGTGCCAGCAGAAGGACAGGTTCCCCCGGGGAGCTGTTTTTT.

CDR3 region: CASSARESNYEQYF. The CDR3 DNA follows: TGCGCCAGCAGCGCCCGGGAGTCGAACTACGAGCAGTACTTC. The V and J genes are TRBV4-1 and TRBJ2-7, with a possible D match to TRBD2 (6 bases). CDR3 length: 14 amino acids. The germline V gene has CDR1 MGHRA and CDR2 YSYEKL. V shed 5 bases and J shed 3 bases, with 14 bases lying between them.

The J gene is TRBJ1-2, the V gene TRBV24-1; D gene unclear. Germline assignment: CDR1 KGHDR and CDR2 SFDVKD. Trimming removed 2 bases from V and 4 bases from J, with 16 bases in between. The CDR3 is made up of 16 amino acids. The CDR3 region has the DNA TGTGCCACCAGTGATTCATCAGAGGGCACATTCTATGGCTACACCTTC. Translated: CATSDSSEGTFYGYTF.

This clonotype was picked up a small number of times. This chain joins TRBV7-3 and TRBJ2-2; tentatively, D is TRBD1 (6 bases). This CDR3 contains 13 residues. Per the germline V gene, CDR1 is SGHTA and CDR2 is FQGTGA. Trimming left V 6 bases short and J 6 bases short, with 11 bases between. The CDR3 sequence: CASSYRDSGELFF. The CDR3 DNA is TGTGCCAGCAGTTACAGGGATTCCGGGGAGCTGTTTTTT.

The chain employs TRBV4-1 and TRBJ2-7, with a possible D match to TRBD2 (7 bases). Germline V lookup: CDR1 MGHRA, CDR2 YSYEKL. The CDR3 loop spans 19 amino acids. Trimming removed 1 base from V and 3 bases from J, with 25 bases in between. The CDR3: CASSQAPQGLAETNYEQYF. The CDR3 bases are TGCGCCAGCAGCCAAGCTCCTCAGGGGCTAGCGGAGACCAACTACGAGCAGTACTTC.

This clonotype has more than one count but fewer than ten. The chain is built from TRBV5-4 and TRBJ1-6; D gene uncertain. V shed 0 bases and J shed 10 bases, with 11 bases lying between them. Per the germline V gene, CDR1 is SGHNT and CDR2 is YYREEE (reference sequence). The CDR3 contains 14 residues. The CDR3 loop is CASSLAWGDSPLHF. CDR3 sequence (DNA): TGTGCCAGCAGCTTGGCCTGGGGTGACTCACCCCTCCACTTT.

This clonotype was observed a few times. This rearrangement joins TRBV7-2 to TRBJ2-7; D unresolved. V lost 3 bases and J 5 bases, leaving 20 bases between the germline ends. Germline V CDR1 and CDR2: SGHTA, FQGNSA. The CDR3 length is 16 residues. The CDR3 sequence is CASSFTPKDVSHEQYF. The CDR3 region has the DNA TGTGCCAGCAGCTTTACCCCAAAGGACGTATCCCACGAGCAGTACTTC.

This clonotype has more than one count but fewer than ten. The J gene is TRBJ1-2, the V gene TRBV6-5; D not certain. Trimming cost V 0 bases and J 8 bases, with 22 bases left between them. From germline, CDR1 is MNHEY and CDR2 SVGAGI. The CDR3 loop spans 17 amino acids. The DNA of the CDR3 is TGTGCCAGCAGTTACTCGAGAAGCCCGCTGGAAAGGCGCGGCTACACCTTC. It yields the protein CASSYSRSPLERRGYTF.

This clonotype was detected a few times. The chain combines TRBV6-5 with TRBJ1-5; D not resolved. Trimming took 2 bases from V and 2 from J, leaving 13 bases between them. This CDR3 has 16 amino acids. Germline V gives CDR1 MNHEY, CDR2 SVGAGI. CDR3 loop: CASSYIRGLRNQPQHF. As DNA, the CDR3 is TGTGCCAGCAGTTACATCCGGGGTCTACGCAATCAGCCCCAGCATTTT.

In its sample, this clonotype was seen a few times. The CDR3 loop is CASSLFGGDETQYF. CDR3 sequence (DNA): TGTGCCAGCAGCCTCTTCGGCGGGGATGAGACCCAGTACTTC. V is TRBV7-9 and J is TRBJ2-5; a weak D match, TRBD2 (6 bases). V gave up 5 bases and J gave up 5 bases, with 15 bases separating them. Germline lookup yields CDR1 SEHNR and CDR2 FQNEAQ (reference sequence). This CDR3 region has 14 residues.

V is TRBV20-1 and J is TRBJ1-2; no clear D gene. The germline V and J ends were trimmed by 4 bases and 2 bases, with 11 bases remaining between them. Germline assignment: CDR1 DFQATT and CDR2 SNEGSKA (reference sequence). The CDR3 covers 13 residues. The CDR3 protein is CSATGVGNYGYTF. The CDR3 region has the DNA TGCAGTGCTACGGGAGTTGGGAACTATGGCTACACCTTC.

The chain uses TRBV15 and TRBJ2-3; 11 bases are a match to TRBD1. This CDR3 is 15 amino acids long. Germline CDR1 is LNHNV and CDR2 is YYDKDF (reference sequence). J was trimmed by 3 bases and V by 5 bases; bases with no gene match: 4. The DNA for the CDR3 is TGTGCCACCAGCCCCGGGACAGGGGGGACAGATACGCAGTATTTT. Translating it yields CATSPGTGGTDTQYF.

CDR3 nucleotides: TGTGCCATCAGTGGGGCGGATTCACCCCTCCACTTT. It codes for CAISGADSPLHF. This chain joins TRBV10-3 and TRBJ1-6; D uncertain. Trimming removed 4 bases at V and 8 bases at J, with 6 bases between. Germline V gene data show CDR1 as ENHRY and CDR2 as SYGVKD. This CDR3 contains 12 residues.

Ten or more counts support this clonotype. V usage is TRBV5-1 and J usage is TRBJ2-7, with D possibly matching TRBD1 (5 bases). The germline V and J ends were trimmed by 0 bases and 1 base, with 5 bases remaining between them. CDR3 size: 13 residues. Germline V lookup: CDR1 SGHRS, CDR2 YFSETQ. CDR3 in amino acids: CASSLGQSYEQYF. The CDR3, as DNA: TGCGCCAGCAGCTTGGGACAGTCCTACGAGCAGTACTTC.

The sample holds many counts of this clonotype. The CDR3 bases are TGTGCCAGCAGTTACGGAGGGGGGGCTTCCTCTAGCACAGATACGCAGTATTTT. Encoded protein: CASSYGGGASSSTDTQYF. The rearrangement links TRBV6-5 to TRBJ2-3, with a possible D match to TRBD2 (7 bases). From germline, CDR1 is MNHEY and CDR2 SVGAGI. V lost 2 bases and J lost 0, with 18 bases in between. The CDR3 spans 18 residues.